The entry that follows covers one TCR beta chain sequence. The data derive from a study of blood T cell repertoires in COVID-19. CDR3 length: 13 amino acids. Trimming took off 4 bases at V and 5 bases at J, with 10 bases between the two ends. Germline loops: CDR1 SEHNR, CDR2 FQNEAQ (reference sequence). Libraries were prepared by immunoSEQ multiplex PCR; TCRdb keeps only in-frame clonotypes and omits some of them. This table holds a few hundred thousand clones, 88% found once. Study members were between roughly 18 and 89 years old and lived in 20 to 30 US regions. Each participant's cohort was designated according to participant-reported clinical history.

The J gene is TRBJ2-3, the V gene TRBV7-9; D gene uncertain. This receptor was identified in a woman aged 25-40 years who had recovered from COVID-19. The material sequenced was PBMCs or T cells enriched from blood (not recorded which). CDR3 residues: CASSSNTEDTQYF. CDR3 DNA sequence: TGTGCCAGCAGCTCGAACACAGAAGATACGCAGTATTTT.